This T cell receptor beta chain was recovered during a study of blood T cell repertoires in COVID-19. V was cut by 6 bases and J by 4 bases, with 13 bases left in between. CDR3 length equals 14 residues. Germline assignment: CDR1 MNHEY and CDR2 SVGAGI. As concerns this clone: The identical CDR3 is also encoded by other nucleotide sequences in the sample.

Libraries were prepared by immunoSEQ multiplex PCR; TCRdb keeps only in-frame clonotypes and omits some of them. The sample lists around 29,000 clones; about nine tenths were seen once. The source is a human donor with active COVID-19. The donor label of this sample is uncertain. Sequenced input: peripheral blood. The chain recombines TRBV6-5 with TRBJ1-5, with a possible D match to TRBD1 (5 bases). The DNA of the CDR3 is TGTGCCAGCAGCTCGCGAACAGGTAATCAGCCCCAGCATTTT. Translating it yields CASSSRTGNQPQHF.